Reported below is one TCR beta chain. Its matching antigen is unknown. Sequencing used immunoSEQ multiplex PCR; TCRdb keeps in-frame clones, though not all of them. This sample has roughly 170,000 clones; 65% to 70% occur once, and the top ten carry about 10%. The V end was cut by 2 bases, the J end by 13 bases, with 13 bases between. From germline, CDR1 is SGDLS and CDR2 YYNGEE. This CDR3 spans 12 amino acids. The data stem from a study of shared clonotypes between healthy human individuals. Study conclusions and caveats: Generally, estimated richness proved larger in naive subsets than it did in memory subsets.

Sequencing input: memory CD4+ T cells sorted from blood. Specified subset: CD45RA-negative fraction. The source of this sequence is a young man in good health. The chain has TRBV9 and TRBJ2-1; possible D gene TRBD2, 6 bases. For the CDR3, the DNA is TGTGCCAGCAGCGTTCGGGAGAGGGAACAGTTCTTC. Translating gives CASSVREREQFF.